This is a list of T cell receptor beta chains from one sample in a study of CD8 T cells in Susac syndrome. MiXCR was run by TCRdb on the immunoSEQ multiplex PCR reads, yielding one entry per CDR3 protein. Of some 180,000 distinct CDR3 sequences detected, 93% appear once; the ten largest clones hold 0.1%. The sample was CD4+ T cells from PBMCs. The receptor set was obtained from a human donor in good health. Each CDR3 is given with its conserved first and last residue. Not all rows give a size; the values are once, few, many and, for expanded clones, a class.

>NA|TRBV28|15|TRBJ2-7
CASSPSSGASSEQYF
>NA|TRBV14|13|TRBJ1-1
CASSPLFSPEAFF
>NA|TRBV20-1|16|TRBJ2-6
CSARQGAGDGANVLTF
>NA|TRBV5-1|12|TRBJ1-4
CASSGVDEKLFF
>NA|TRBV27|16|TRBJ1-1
CASSPLSTGAVTEAFF
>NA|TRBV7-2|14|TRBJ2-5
CASSLVTAQETQYF
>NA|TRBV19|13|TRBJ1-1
CASKSPENTEAFF
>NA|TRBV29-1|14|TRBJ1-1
CSVAPGSFNTEAFF
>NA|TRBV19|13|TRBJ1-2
CASRNRDLGGYTF
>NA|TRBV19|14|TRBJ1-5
CASRRTGGNQPQHF
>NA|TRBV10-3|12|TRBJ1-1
CAISPGNTEAFF
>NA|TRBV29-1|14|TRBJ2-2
CSVEGTPNTGELFF
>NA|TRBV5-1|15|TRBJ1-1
CASSDDGPGNTEAFF
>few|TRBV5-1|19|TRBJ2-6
CASSHTTATPFSGANVLTF
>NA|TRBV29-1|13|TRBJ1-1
CSVEDRRNTEAFF
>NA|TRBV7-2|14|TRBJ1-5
CASSVDRPNQPQHF
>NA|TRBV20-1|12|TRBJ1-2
CSARRAVYGYTF
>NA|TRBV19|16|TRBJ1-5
CASITTGTGSNQPQHF
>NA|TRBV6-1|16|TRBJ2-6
CATRWSTSSGANVLTF
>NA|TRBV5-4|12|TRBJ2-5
CASSLDYFNQYF
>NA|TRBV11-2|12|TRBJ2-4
CASSYPRGKQYF
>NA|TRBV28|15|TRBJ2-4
CASSFSPRVQNIQYF
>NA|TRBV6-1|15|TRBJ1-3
CASSERQGSGNTIYF
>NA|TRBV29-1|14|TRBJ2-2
CSVAGRANTGELFF
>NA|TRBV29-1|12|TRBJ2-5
CSVTGAGETQYF
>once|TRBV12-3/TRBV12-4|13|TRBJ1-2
CASSRDRGGGYTF
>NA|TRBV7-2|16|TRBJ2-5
CASSPLTGGYQETQYF
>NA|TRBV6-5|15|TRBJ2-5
CASSYGAAKQETQYF
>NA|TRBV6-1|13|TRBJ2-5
CASQRGGPETQYF
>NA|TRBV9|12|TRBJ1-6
CASSVDNSPLHF
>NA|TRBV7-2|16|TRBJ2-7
CASSLGVHPGVYEQYF
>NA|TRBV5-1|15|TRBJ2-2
CASSLDRADTGELFF
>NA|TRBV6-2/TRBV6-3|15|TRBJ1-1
CASSSPPRGDTEAFF
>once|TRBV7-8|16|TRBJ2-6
CASSLGAAGGANVLTF
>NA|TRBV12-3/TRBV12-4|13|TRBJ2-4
CASSFTGKDIQYF
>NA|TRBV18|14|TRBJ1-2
CASSPLGDNYGYTF
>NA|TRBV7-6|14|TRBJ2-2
CASSLAVQTGELFF
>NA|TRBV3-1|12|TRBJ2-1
CASSNEGGEQFF
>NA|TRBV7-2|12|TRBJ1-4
CASSLDRQKLFF
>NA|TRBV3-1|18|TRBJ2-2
CASSQDRKGRERAGELFF
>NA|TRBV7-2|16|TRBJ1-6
CASSLEASGSGSPLHF
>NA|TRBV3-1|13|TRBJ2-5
CASSLRMGETQYF
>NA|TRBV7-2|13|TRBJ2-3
CASSANLADTQYF